A selection of T cell receptor beta chains follows, all from one sample in a study of CD8+ T cells in alopecia areata. Libraries were prepared by immunoSEQ multiplex PCR; TCRdb keeps only in-frame clonotypes and omits some of them. This sample carries some 110,000 clones, roughly 58% of them seen once, and the ten largest clones take almost 30%. The sample here was CD8+ T cells sorted from blood, taken at week 4, from a patient treated with tofacitinib. These receptors were obtained from a human donor with alopecia areata. Each CDR3 is given with its conserved first and last residue. A D gene is named only where the DNA matches it firmly. Not all rows give a size; the values are once, few, many and, for expanded clones, a class.

NA	TRBD1	TRBV6-6	TRBJ2-5	TGTGCCACCCTTTCGACAGGGGAAGAGACCCAGTACTTC	CATLSTGEETQYF
few	NA	TRBV6-4	TRBJ2-6	TGTGCCAGCAGCGCTACAGGGCCTGGGGCCAACGTCCTGACTTTC	CASSATGPGANVLTF
NA	TRBD2	TRBV10-3	TRBJ2-3	TGTGCCATCGGGACGGCGGGGGGGACAGATACGCAGTATTTT	CAIGTAGGTDTQYF
NA	TRBD2	TRBV30	TRBJ2-1	TGTGCCTGGAGTGGAAACGGGGGGTTTAACAATGAGCAGTTCTTC	CAWSGNGGFNNEQFF
NA	TRBD1	TRBV29-1	TRBJ2-7	TGCAGCGTAGAGACCGGGACAGCAACCTACGAGCAGTACTTC	CSVETGTATYEQYF
NA	NA	TRBV9	TRBJ2-3	TGTGCCAGCAGCGGGTACCCTATGAGCACAGATACGCAGTATTTT	CASSGYPMSTDTQYF
NA	NA	TRBV30	TRBJ1-5	TGTGCCTGGAGTGTGGGCAGCAATCAGCCCCAGCATTTT	CAWSVGSNQPQHF
once	NA	TRBV5-6	TRBJ1-1	TGTGCCAGCAGCTTGGACAGTGAAGCTTTCTTT	CASSLDSEAFF
NA	TRBD2	TRBV5-4	TRBJ2-1	TGTGCCAGCAGCGCCCTACTAGCGGGGGCCTACAATGAGCAGTTCTTC	CASSALLAGAYNEQFF
few	NA	TRBV30	TRBJ2-7	TGTGCCTGGACAGCTGTGGCTTCCTACGAGCAGTACTTC	CAWTAVASYEQYF
NA	NA	TRBV30	TRBJ2-3	TGTGCCTGGGAAACCACAGGGGATACGCAGTATTTT	CAWETTGDTQYF
NA	NA	TRBV30	TRBJ2-3	TGTGGATGTTTAGGGCTTCCTCGCACAGATACGCAGTATTTT	CGCLGLPRTDTQYF
NA	NA	TRBV6-6	TRBJ2-5	TGTGCCAGCAGTTACTACCAGGCCGTCGGGGAGACCCAGTACTTC	CASSYYQAVGETQYF
NA	NA	TRBV4-3	TRBJ2-7	TGCGCCAGCAGCCAAGATTACCCAACCTATGGCGAGCAGTACTTC	CASSQDYPTYGEQYF
NA	NA	TRBV2	TRBJ1-4	TGTGCCAGCAGTGTTCGGGGGGGTGTTGAAAAACTGTTTTTT	CASSVRGGVEKLFF
NA	NA	TRBV30	TRBJ2-7	TGTGCCTGGTCTGCTAGCCTTAGTGAGCAGTACTTC	CAWSASLSEQYF
few	TRBD1	TRBV30	TRBJ2-6	TGTGCCTCGCCGTCCGGGACAGGGTTCTTCTCCCTGACTTTC	CASPSGTGFFSLTF
NA	NA	TRBV9	TRBJ2-3	TGTGCCAGCAGCCCCGGCACAGATACGCAGTATTTT	CASSPGTDTQYF
few	NA	TRBV30	TRBJ2-7	TGTGCCTGGTCCACAGGGCAAGGCTACGAGCAGTACTTC	CAWSTGQGYEQYF
few	TRBD2	TRBV4-2	TRBJ2-6	TGTGCCAGCAGCCAAGATCCAGCGGGGGGCCACTCTGGGGCCAACGTCCTGACTTTC	CASSQDPAGGHSGANVLTF
few	TRBD2	TRBV4-1	TRBJ2-4	TGCGCCAGCAGCCAAGATCGCGGGTACGGGGGGGTTCAGTACTTC	CASSQDRGYGGVQYF
few	NA	TRBV30	TRBJ2-7	TGTGCCTGGAGAGGGATCACGGACGAGCAGTACTTC	CAWRGITDEQYF
once	NA	TRBV27	TRBJ1-4	TGTGCCAGCCGACGGGCTCCTAATGAAAAACTGTTTTTT	CASRRAPNEKLFF
NA	NA	TRBV7-2	TRBJ2-6	TGTGCCAGCAGACCAAGCTCTGGGGCCAACGTCCTGACTTTC	CASRPSSGANVLTF
few	NA	TRBV7-8	TRBJ2-3	TGTGCCAGCAGCCCAGAACCTAGCACAGATACGCAGTATTTT	CASSPEPSTDTQYF
few	NA	TRBV7-9	TRBJ1-1	TGTGCCAGCAGCTTTGACGGGGGCACTGAAGCTTTCTTT	CASSFDGGTEAFF
NA	TRBD1	TRBV23-1	TRBJ2-5	TGCGCCAGCAGTCAAGACCGACAGGGTACCTTCAATGAGACCCAGTACTTC	CASSQDRQGTFNETQYF
few	NA	TRBV30	TRBJ1-2	TGTGCCTGGAGTAAGTGGGCAGACAACTATGGATTCACCTTC	CAWSKWADNYGFTF
once	TRBD1	TRBV7-6	TRBJ2-3	TGTGCCAGCAGCTTACTGACAGGGGGCAAAGATACGCAGTATTTT	CASSLLTGGKDTQYF
few	NA	TRBV30	TRBJ1-3	TGTGCCTCCCAAGGGGCAGTCGGAAACACCATATATTTT	CASQGAVGNTIYF
NA	NA	TRBV5-1	TRBJ1-5	TGCGCCAGCATTGGGCGGGGGGATCAGCCCCAGCATTTT	CASIGRGDQPQHF
NA	NA	TRBV27	TRBJ2-1	TGTGCCAGCAGTTTATCAGCGACTAGTAGCGGCAATGAGCAGTTCTTC	CASSLSATSSGNEQFF
NA	NA	TRBV30	TRBJ2-7	TGTGCCTGGAGTGGGGCAGGGAAAAACTACGAGCAGTACTTC	CAWSGAGKNYEQYF
NA	NA	TRBV27	TRBJ2-7	TGTGCCAGCAGTTTAAGGGGACTCCGCTACGAGCAGTACTTC	CASSLRGLRYEQYF
NA	NA	TRBV7-2	TRBJ2-3	TGTGCCAGCAGCGTTGGACTGAGCGCATTGTCGGATACGCAGTATTTT	CASSVGLSALSDTQYF
NA	TRBD1	TRBV29-1	TRBJ2-7	TGCAGCGTTGACCGACAGGGCAGCTCCTACGAGCAGTACTTC	CSVDRQGSSYEQYF
few	TRBD1	TRBV27	TRBJ1-6	TGTGCCAGCAGTCCCCGGACAGGTGAAGGAAATTCACCCCTCCACTTT	CASSPRTGEGNSPLHF
NA	TRBD1	TRBV29-1	TRBJ2-5	TGCAGCGTTGAAGATCACCAGGGGGCAAATGAAGAGACCCAGTACTTC	CSVEDHQGANEETQYF
NA	NA	TRBV30	TRBJ1-2	TGTGCCGCCACGGTAGGCTATGGCTACACCTTC	CAATVGYGYTF
NA	NA	TRBV29-1	TRBJ2-2	TGCAGCGTTGAAGTCAGTCCGAACACCGGGGAGCTGTTTTTT	CSVEVSPNTGELFF
NA	NA	TRBV29-1	TRBJ2-2	TGCAGCGTCCTGGGGATGGGACAGAACACCGGGGAGCTGTTTTTT	CSVLGMGQNTGELFF
NA	NA	TRBV27	TRBJ1-1	TGTGCCAGCAGTTACGGACCCAAATGGAACACTGAAGCTTTCTTT	CASSYGPKWNTEAFF
few	NA	TRBV11-2	TRBJ2-7	TGTGCCAGCAGCTTAGTGCGGTCCTACGAGCAGTACTTC	CASSLVRSYEQYF
NA	NA	TRBV10-3	TRBJ2-1	TGTGCCATCAGTGTTAAGGGCCTCGAGCAGTTCTTC	CAISVKGLEQFF
few	TRBD2	TRBV30	TRBJ2-1	TGTGCCTGGAATAGCGGGGGGGCCAATGAGCAGTTCTTC	CAWNSGGANEQFF
few	NA	TRBV19	TRBJ2-1	TGTGCCAGTAGTAACTACAATGAGCAGTTCTTC	CASSNYNEQFF
once	TRBD1	TRBV30	TRBJ1-4	TGTGCCTGGGAGGGACAGGGCACTAATGAAAAACTGTTTTTT	CAWEGQGTNEKLFF
NA	TRBD1	TRBV2	TRBJ1-5	TGTGCCAGCAGTAGGCAGGGGGAGCCCCAGCATTTT	CASSRQGEPQHF
once	TRBD2	TRBV30	TRBJ2-1	TGTGCCTGGAGTGGCTCAGGGACTAGCGGCTACAATGAGCAGTTCTTC	CAWSGSGTSGYNEQFF
NA	TRBD2	TRBV27	TRBJ2-3	TGTGCCAGCAGTTCCCTACTAGCGGGGGGACGTACAGATACGCAGTATTTT	CASSSLLAGGRTDTQYF
NA	TRBD2	TRBV11-2	TRBJ2-1	TGTGCCAGCAGCTTAGAAGCGGGGGAGTACAATGAGCAGTTCTTC	CASSLEAGEYNEQFF
few	NA	TRBV30	TRBJ2-2	TGTGCCTGGAGTGTACCTGGGCCAGGGGGGACCGGGGAGCTGTTTTTT	CAWSVPGPGGTGELFF
NA	NA	TRBV30	TRBJ2-3	TGTGCCTGGAGTTATGGGGGGCGGCCCCTGGATACGCAGTATTTT	CAWSYGGRPLDTQYF
NA	NA	TRBV29-1	TRBJ1-2	TGCAGCGTCCCAGGGGAGTCCGGGGAAGGGTATGGCTACACCTTC	CSVPGESGEGYGYTF
NA	NA	TRBV6-5	TRBJ2-3	TGTGCCAGCAGTTATGGGCCTACCTATACGCAGTATTTT	CASSYGPTYTQYF
NA	TRBD1	TRBV4-1	TRBJ2-5	TGCGCCAGCCGCGGACAGGGAACGGAGACCCAGTACTTC	CASRGQGTETQYF
NA	NA	TRBV4-1	TRBJ1-5	TGCGCCAGCAGCCAAGTCGAGGGCTGGGATCAGCCCCAGCATTTT	CASSQVEGWDQPQHF
few	NA	TRBV20-1	TRBJ2-3	TGCAGTGAGGGGGGCGGAGATACGCAGTATTTT	CSEGGGDTQYF